The 15 T cell receptor beta chains below come from one sample, sequenced in a study of shared clonotypes between healthy human individuals. Measured with immunoSEQ multiplex PCR; TCRdb has only the in-frame clones, and not every one. The sample lists 2 million to 2.5 million clones, under 97% seen once, with 0.13% in the top ten. Sequenced: naive CD4+ T cells sorted from blood. Documented subset: CD45RA+ positively selected. The receptors derive from a young man in good health.

The chain has TRBV7-2 and TRBJ1-5; D uncertain. The CDR3 contains 17 residues. Trimming stripped 5 bases from V and 2 bases from J, with 19 bases between. In germline, CDR1 is SGHTA, CDR2 FQGNSA. In DNA, the CDR3 is TGTGCCAGCAGCCCCAGGACGGGAACTCGTGGCAATCAGCCCCAGCATTTT. This sequence encodes CASSPRTGTRGNQPQHF.

This chain joins TRBV19 and TRBJ1-2; 9 bases align to TRBD1. This CDR3 region has 17 residues. CDR1 is LNHDA and CDR2 is SQIVND in the germline V gene (reference sequence). With 1 base clipped from V and 5 bases from J, the junction kept 11 bases outside the gene matches. The CDR3 loop reads CASSIGSTGGLGYGYTF. CDR3 in DNA: TGTGCCAGTAGTATAGGGTCCACAGGGGGCCTTGGGTATGGCTACACCTTC. Based on the CDR3 plus reference TRBV19 and TRBJ1-2, the full variable domain is DGGITQSPKYLFRKEGQNVTLSCEQNLNHDAMYWYRQDPGQGLRLIYYSQIVNDFQKGDIAEGYSVSREKKESFPLTVTSAQKNPTAFYLCASSIGSTGGLGYGYTFGSGTRLTVV.

The chain uses TRBV4-1 and TRBJ2-2; D unclear. The CDR3 has 13 residues. V was pared by 4 bases and J by 1 base, with 4 bases between. Per the germline V gene, CDR1 is MGHRA and CDR2 is YSYEKL. CDR3 loop: CASSPLNTGELFF. Here the CDR3 DNA reads TGCGCCAGCAGCCCTTTGAACACCGGGGAGCTGTTTTTT.

The gene calls are TRBV30 and TRBJ1-6, with TRBD1 matching 7 bases. The CDR3 consists of 15 residues. The germline V gene has CDR1 GTSNPN and CDR2 SVGIG (reference sequence). The J segment lost 9 bases and the V segment lost 4 bases, leaving 12 bases of the junction unmatched. CDR3 sequence (DNA): TGTGCCTGGACAAACAGGGGCGGAAGGGGTTCACCCCTCCACTTT. It encodes CAWTNRGGRGSPLHF.

The rearrangement links TRBV11-2 to TRBJ2-5; D unresolved. The CDR3 totals 13 residues. V was clipped by 1 base and J by 5 bases, with 8 bases between them. The germline V gene has CDR1 SGHAT and CDR2 FQNNGV. CDR3 protein: CASSLGSVETQYF. The CDR3 nucleotides read TGTGCCAGCAGCTTAGGATCAGTGGAGACCCAGTACTTC. Based on the CDR3 plus reference TRBV11-2 and TRBJ2-5, the full variable domain is EAGVAQSPRYKIIEKRQSVAFWCNPISGHATLYWYQQILGQGPKLLIQFQNNGVVDDSQLPKDRFSAERLKGVDSTLKIQPAKLEDSAVYLCASSLGSVETQYFGPGTRLLVL.

The rearrangement joins TRBV6-1 to TRBJ2-7, with TRBD1 identical over 9 bases. The germline V gene encodes CDR1 MNHNS and CDR2 SASEGT. The CDR3 is made up of 15 amino acids. After removal of 4 bases from V and 2 bases from J, the junction contained 6 bases not matched to a gene. CDR3 DNA sequence: TGTGCCAGCAGTGTGGACAGGGGCACCCCCTACGAGCAGTACTTC. Translating gives CASSVDRGTPYEQYF.

The chain joins TRBV5-1 to TRBJ1-3; D not certain. Trimming took off 0 bases at V and 0 bases at J, with 10 bases between the two ends. CDR3 length: 16 residues. Germline V gene sequence: CDR1 SGHRS, CDR2 YFSETQ. The CDR3 reads CASSLAQLGSGNTIYF. The CDR3 DNA sequence: TGCGCCAGCAGCTTGGCGCAGTTAGGCTCTGGAAACACCATATATTTT.

A word on this clone: The sample carries other DNA sequences with the same CDR3. The CDR3 loop reads CASSSEGAGGRETQYF. The CDR3 nucleotides read TGTGCCAGCAGCTCCGAGGGGGCGGGAGGCCGGGAGACCCAGTACTTC. This chain uses TRBV7-2 with TRBJ2-5; perhaps TRBD2 as D (8 bases). There are 16 residues in the CDR3. The V gene's germline CDR1 is SGHTA and CDR2 FQGNSA. V was clipped by 4 bases and J by 5 bases, with 20 bases between them.

CDR3 sequence (DNA): TGTGCCAGTAGTATTCAGATCTTCCAGCCCCAGCATTTT. Protein: CASSIQIFQPQHF. V gene TRBV19 combines with J gene TRBJ1-5; D not certain. This CDR3 spans 13 amino acids. V lost 3 bases and J lost 7, with 10 bases in between. Germline-derived CDR1 and CDR2 are LNHDA and SQIVND (reference sequence).

The chain has TRBV5-1 and TRBJ2-3, with D perhaps matching TRBD1 or TRBD2 (5 bases each). This CDR3 is 14 amino acids long. Germline CDR1 SGHRS, CDR2 YFSETQ. The ends were cut back, 2 bases at V and 4 bases at J, with 11 bases in the middle. The CDR3 DNA sequence: TGCGCCAGCAGCTTCCCCGGGGCACCAGATACGCAGTATTTT. Its protein product is CASSFPGAPDTQYF.

The rearrangement joins TRBV7-8 to TRBJ2-7; the match to TRBD1 covers 8 bases. The ends lost 3 bases at V and 3 bases at J; junction bases unmatched: 7. This CDR3 contains 15 residues. Germline V gives CDR1 SGHVS, CDR2 FQNEAQ. DNA of the CDR3: TGTGCCAGCAGCTTTTACGGGACAGGTGTCTACGAGCAGTACTTC. Its translation is CASSFYGTGVYEQYF.

The rearrangement links TRBV4-2 to TRBJ2-3, with 8 bases fitting TRBD2. CDR1 is LGHNA and CDR2 is YNFKEQ in the germline V gene. Trimming at V came to 0 bases and at J to 6 bases, leaving 2 bases not matched to a gene. This CDR3 region has 14 residues. In DNA form, the CDR3 reads TGTGCCAGCAGCCAAGAAGCGGGAGCGGATACGCAGTATTTT. It encodes CASSQEAGADTQYF.

This clone was seen a single time. The chain employs TRBV6-5 and TRBJ2-2; D possibly corresponds to TRBD1 (6 bases). Germline V lookup: CDR1 MNHEY, CDR2 SVGAGI. Trimming cost V 4 bases and J 6 bases, with 15 bases left between them. This CDR3 region has 15 residues. The DNA for the CDR3 is TGTGCCAGCAGTTTCGACAGGTGGGACCCCGGGGAGCTGTTTTTT. This sequence encodes CASSFDRWDPGELFF.

This chain uses TRBV18 with TRBJ2-7; 10 bases match TRBD1. This CDR3 has 14 amino acids. In germline, CDR1 is KGHSH, CDR2 LQKENI. V trimming: 5 bases; J trimming: 5 bases; junction bases outside the gene matches: 6. CDR3 sequence: CASSSRDRGDEQYF. In nucleotides, the CDR3 is TGTGCCAGCTCAAGCCGGGACAGGGGTGACGAGCAGTACTTC.

The V and J genes are TRBV5-6 and TRBJ1-6; 9 bases align to TRBD1. The germline gives CDR1 SGHDT, CDR2 YYEEEE. There are 16 residues in the CDR3. Germline trimming cut 4 bases from V and 5 bases from J; bases unmatched to any gene: 7. CDR3 nucleotide sequence: TGTGCCAGCAGCCAAGGGACAGGGAGGGATAATTCACCCCTCCACTTT. Translation: CASSQGTGRDNSPLHF.